This entry lists 22 T cell receptor beta chains sequenced from one sample in a study of cytomegalovirus exposure and HLA in healthy donors. In the PCR, 60 Vbeta and 13 Jbeta primers were used. Data came from immunoSEQ multiplex PCR; TCRdb stores just in-frame clones and leaves some out. This table has over 100,000 clones, around 64% appearing once. The sample comprised PBMCs. The receptors here all came from a woman in her 30s in good health and CMV-seronegative.

DNA for the CDR3: TGCGCCAGCAGCGACCGGACAGGGGAAGGCATTCAGTACTTC. This gives the protein CASSDRTGEGIQYF. The chain joins TRBV5-1 to TRBJ2-4, with TRBD1 identical over 9 bases. The CDR3 has 14 amino acids. Trimming took 4 bases from V and 9 from J; bases not matched to a gene: 8. Germline V gene sequence: CDR1 SGHRS, CDR2 YFSETQ.

The chain combines TRBV5-6 with TRBJ2-1, with 10 positions matching TRBD2. CDR1 SGHDT and CDR2 YYEEEE come from the germline V gene. The CDR3 runs 14 residues. V gave up 4 bases and J gave up 5 bases; unmatched junction bases: 3. The CDR3 region is CASSRTSGHNEQFF. CDR3 bases: TGTGCCAGCAGCCGGACTAGCGGTCACAATGAGCAGTTCTTC.

This chain uses TRBV27 with TRBJ1-5, with TRBD1 matching over 7 bases. Per the germline V gene, CDR1 is MNHEY and CDR2 is SMNVEV (reference sequence). The V and J ends lost 8 bases and 0 bases, in that order; junction bases with no gene match: 4. The CDR3 length is 14 residues. The CDR3 DNA reads TGTGCCAGCCGGGACAGTATTAGCAATCAGCCCCAGCATTTT. Translation gives CASRDSISNQPQHF.

The CDR3, as DNA: TGTGCCAGCAGCCTAGGACTAGCGGGAGCTTACGAGCAGTACTTC. Amino acid sequence: CASSLGLAGAYEQYF. The chain recombines TRBV27 with TRBJ2-7; 13 nucleotides align to TRBD2. This CDR3 spans 15 amino acids. The V and J ends lost 6 bases and 4 bases, in that order; junction bases with no gene match: 6. Germline CDR1 reads MNHEY; CDR2 reads SMNVEV (reference sequence).

This clone occurred a few times. V is TRBV5-4 and J is TRBJ1-2; D might be TRBD1 (6 bases). Germline V gene data show CDR1 as SGHNT and CDR2 as YYREEE (reference sequence). CDR3 length equals 13 residues. V lost 4 bases to trimming and J lost 2 bases, with 9 bases between them. The CDR3 nucleotides read TGTGCCAGCAGCCCCGACAGGAACTATGGCTACACCTTC. The encoded protein is CASSPDRNYGYTF.

The chain is built from TRBV5-4 and TRBJ1-1; 8 bases line up with TRBD1. Germline assignment: CDR1 SGHNT and CDR2 YYREEE (reference sequence). This CDR3 contains 12 residues. Trimming removed 4 bases from V and 8 bases from J; junction bases left unmatched: 4. The DNA for the CDR3 is TGTGCCAGCAGCCTCTACAGGGGGGAAGCTTTCTTT. It specifies CASSLYRGEAFF.

This clone was picked up a small number of times. The CDR3 spells CSVAFRGGLIQTQYF. The CDR3, as DNA: TGCAGCGTGGCTTTTCGCGGGGGGTTAATCCAGACCCAGTACTTC. The genes are TRBV29-1 and TRBJ2-5, with 8 bases identical to TRBD2. Trimming at V came to 6 bases and at J to 6 bases, leaving 15 bases not matched to a gene. Per the germline V gene, CDR1 is SQVTM and CDR2 is ANQGSEA. The CDR3 runs 15 residues.

This chain uses TRBV30 with TRBJ2-7, with 7 bases that match TRBD1. The length of the CDR3 is 14 residues. With 2 bases clipped from V and 3 bases from J, the junction kept 7 bases outside the gene matches. In germline, CDR1 is GTSNPN, CDR2 SVGIG (reference sequence). CDR3 protein: CAWSITGQLYEQYF. The DNA for the CDR3 is TGTGCCTGGAGTATCACGGGACAGCTCTACGAGCAGTACTTC. The whole variable domain, filled in from reference TRBV30 and TRBJ2-7, reads SQTIHQWPATLVQPVGSPLSLECTVEGTSNPNLYWYRQAAGRGLQLLFYSVGIGQISSEVPQNLSASRPQDRQFILSSKKLLLSDSGFYLCAWSITGQLYEQYFGPGTRLTVT.

The chain has TRBV2 and TRBJ1-1, with D uncertain. V lost 5 bases to trimming and J lost 1 base, with 5 bases between them. Germline values: CDR1 SNHLY, CDR2 FYNNEI. CDR3 length: 12 residues. CDR3 in amino acids: CASSNGNTEAFF. The CDR3 bases are TGTGCCAGCAGTAACGGGAACACTGAAGCTTTCTTT.

This clone was seen only once. Other DNA sequences from this sample encode an identical CDR3 as well. The chain recombines TRBV6-5 with TRBJ2-7; 9 bases agree with TRBD1. CDR1 and CDR2 (germline): MNHEY, SVGAGI. V was clipped by 0 bases and J by 1 base; unmatched bases: 1. The CDR3 length is 15 residues. The CDR3 nucleotides read TGTGCCAGCAGTTACTCGGGGACAGGGTCCTACGAGCAGTACTTC. Translating gives CASSYSGTGSYEQYF.

V and J are TRBV28 and TRBJ2-1; possibly TRBD1 for D (6 bases). Germline V gives CDR1 MDHEN, CDR2 SYDVKM. V was shortened by 4 bases and J by 5 bases, with 15 bases between the two germline ends. The CDR3 spans 15 residues. CDR3 in DNA: TGTGCCAGCAGTTCGGGTCGGACAGCGCACAATGAGCAGTTCTTC. Residues: CASSSGRTAHNEQFF.

The chain joins TRBV7-2 to TRBJ1-1, with D perhaps TRBD1 (5 bases). The CDR3 sequence is 14 residues long. Trimming stripped 7 bases from V and 1 base from J, with 13 bases between. CDR1 is SGHTA, CDR2 FQGNSA, per germline. The CDR3 loop reads CASKRQRENTEAFF. For the CDR3, the DNA is TGTGCCAGCAAAAGACAGAGAGAGAACACTGAAGCTTTCTTT.

The rearrangement links TRBV30 to TRBJ1-2; no clear D. Germline V gene data show CDR1 as GTSNPN and CDR2 as SVGIG (reference sequence). The CDR3 loop spans 12 amino acids. V was trimmed by 3 bases and J by 2 bases, leaving 7 bases between them. The CDR3 loop is CAWRTGNYGYTF. The DNA of the CDR3 is TGTGCCTGGAGAACGGGGAACTATGGCTACACCTTC.

The chain employs TRBV9 and TRBJ1-2, with 12 bases aligning to TRBD1. Germline V gene sequence: CDR1 SGDLS, CDR2 YYNGEE. This CDR3 comprises 17 residues. V was clipped by 4 bases and J by 2 bases; unmatched bases: 9. CDR3 in DNA: TGTGCCAGCAGCATCGGGACAGGGGGCCTCGAGAACTATGGCTACACCTTC. Translating it yields CASSIGTGGLENYGYTF.

A few counts support this clone. The gene calls are TRBV28 and TRBJ2-7; tentatively, D is TRBD2 (6 bases). Trimming removed 8 bases from V and 0 bases from J, with 17 bases in between. This CDR3 spans 15 amino acids. Germline loops: CDR1 MDHEN, CDR2 SYDVKM. CDR3 region: CASYDAGRSSYEQYF. Here the CDR3 DNA reads TGTGCCAGCTACGACGCGGGGCGTAGCTCCTACGAGCAGTACTTC.

The J gene is TRBJ2-2, the V gene TRBV5-1, with D tentatively TRBD1 (6 bases). The germline V gene encodes CDR1 SGHRS and CDR2 YFSETQ. V was cut by 3 bases and J by 9 bases, with 9 bases left in between. CDR3 length: 12 residues. The CDR3 loop is CASSSQGWELFF. CDR3 in DNA: TGCGCCAGCAGCTCTCAGGGGTGGGAGCTGTTTTTT.

This rearrangement joins TRBV2 to TRBJ2-3, with a weak D call TRBD1 (6 bases). The V and J ends lost 6 bases and 2 bases respectively, with 12 bases between them. The CDR3 runs to 14 residues. CDR1 SNHLY and CDR2 FYNNEI come from the germline V gene. The CDR3 bases are TGTGCCAGCAGGGGGGCTCAGAACACAGATACGCAGTATTTT. Encoded protein: CASRGAQNTDTQYF.

This chain joins TRBV6-5 and TRBJ2-3, with 10 bases fitting TRBD2. The ends lost 6 bases at V and 2 bases at J; junction bases unmatched: 5. CDR1 and CDR2 from the germline V gene are MNHEY and SVGAGI. The CDR3 is 15 residues long. Here the CDR3 reads CASSQREGYTDTQYF. The CDR3 DNA sequence: TGTGCCAGCAGCCAGCGGGAGGGCTACACAGATACGCAGTATTTT.

This chain connects TRBV5-1 to TRBJ2-7; the D gene is possibly TRBD2 (6 bases). Germline assignment: CDR1 SGHRS and CDR2 YFSETQ. Trimming pared 4 bases from V and 7 bases from J, leaving 15 bases between. The CDR3 consists of 13 residues. This chain's CDR3 is CASSPGGGGEQYF. In DNA form, the CDR3 reads TGCGCCAGCAGCCCCGGGGGTGGGGGAGAGCAGTACTTC.

Only a few counts were recorded for this clone. This chain joins TRBV6-1 and TRBJ1-2; unclear D gene. CDR1 and CDR2 (germline): MNHNS, SASEGT. The CDR3 consists of 13 residues. Trimming stripped 1 base from V and 9 bases from J, with 12 bases between. The DNA for the CDR3 is TGTGCCAGCAGTGAAGAGGCGGCAAGAAGCTACACCTTC. Translating gives CASSEEAARSYTF.

This sequence joins TRBV6-6 and TRBJ1-2; maybe TRBD1 (6 bases). V dropped 6 bases and J dropped 8 bases, with 13 bases sitting between them. CDR1 and CDR2 (germline): MNHNY, SVGAGI (reference sequence). The CDR3 is 12 residues long. The DNA for the CDR3 is TGTGCCAGCAGCTTGGACAGTCCGGGCTACACCTTC. The encoded protein is CASSLDSPGYTF.

The chain joins TRBV6-1 to TRBJ1-5; 10 nucleotides line up with TRBD1. The CDR3 runs to 15 residues. Germline-derived CDR1 and CDR2 are MNHNS and SASEGT. After removal of 2 bases from V and 4 bases from J, the junction contained 2 bases not matched to a gene. In DNA, the CDR3 is TGTGCCAGCAGTGAAAGGACAGGGGGGAATCAGCCCCAGCATTTT. Protein product: CASSERTGGNQPQHF.